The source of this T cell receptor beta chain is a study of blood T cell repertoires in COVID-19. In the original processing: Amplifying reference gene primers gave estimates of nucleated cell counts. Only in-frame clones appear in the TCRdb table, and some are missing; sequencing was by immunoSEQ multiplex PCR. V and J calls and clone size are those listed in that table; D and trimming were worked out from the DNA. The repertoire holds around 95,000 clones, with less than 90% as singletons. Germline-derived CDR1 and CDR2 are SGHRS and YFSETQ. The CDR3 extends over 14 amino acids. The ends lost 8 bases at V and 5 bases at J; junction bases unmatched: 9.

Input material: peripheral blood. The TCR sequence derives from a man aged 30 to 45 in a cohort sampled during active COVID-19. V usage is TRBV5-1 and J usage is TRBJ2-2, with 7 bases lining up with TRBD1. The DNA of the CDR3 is TGCGCCAGTAAACAGGGGAGAGAAACCGGGGAGCTGTTTTTT. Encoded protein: CASKQGRETGELFF. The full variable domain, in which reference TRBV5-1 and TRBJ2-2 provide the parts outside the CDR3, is KAGVTQTPRYLIKTRGQQVTLSCSPISGHRSVSWYQQTPGQGLQFLFEYFSETQRNKGNFPGRFSGRQFSNSRSEMNVSTLELGDSALYLCASKQGRETGELFFGEGSRLTVL.